This TCR beta chain emerged from a study of T cell responses to AZD1222 COVID-19 vaccine (dated by TCRdb to the early 2020s). At the level of the whole study: A total of over 230 trial participants underwent TCR sequencing, of whom 200 to 220 received two doses of AZD1222 and some 25 received two doses of the MenACWY control vaccine. Trial participants were enrolled by age into 18-55, 56-69 and 70-plus year subgroups, with roughly 160, 29 and 62 TCR-sequenced participants respectively. Results and caveats for the whole study, not just this receptor: Participants were mostly white British, with more females than males. The authors suggested clonal diversity may have been underestimated. Nearly half of unique spike-specific TCRs reportedly recognized epitopes outside regions mutated in the B.1.351 and B.1.1.7 variants. The whole spike protein was spanned by vaccine-associated CD4 TCRs, and dominant responses were seen in regions 160-218 and 743-854. Conclusions about previously exposed vaccinees were limited because only five to seven AZD1222 recipients were SARS-CoV-2 seropositive at baseline. After two AZD1222 doses, both the breadth and the depth of spike-specific TCRs were significantly higher than at day 0 and than in MenACWY recipients. The 56-69-year group was small, and its depth increase did not reach significance, likely because of low power. Because no day 14 peak-response samples were available, repertoires were characterized only after the peak T cell response.

This clone has a single count. Its antigen is unknown. The input lacks base qualities; no much larger clone sits a single base away. The CDR3 regions of human TCRbeta chains were analyzed by immunosequencing. Concerning the study's data processing: Repertoire TCRs were matched against a reference library of SARS-CoV-2-specific TCRs generated with the MIRA antigen-specificity platform. Breadth was defined as the fraction of unique TCRs that were SARS-CoV-2-associated. Depth was defined as the fraction of total T cells that were SARS-CoV-2-associated. Using the MIRA data, each spike-specific TCR was assigned both to the spike region to which the TCR was reactive and to a CD4 or CD8 class. Log10-transformed breadth and depth values were compared by one-way ANOVA with Sidak's multiple comparisons tests. Imported from immuneACCESS, the table was reduced by TCRdb to in-frame sequences with V and J called. These copies leave out some clones; in studies compared against another copy, an unresolved V gene accounts for under half, and the cause of the remainder is not known. That table furnishes V, J and clone size, whereas the DNA furnished D and trimming. For this sample the table gives about 180,000 clones, of which around 90% were detected only once. The top ten hold more than 1.5% of the sample.

This sample's time point label indicates: about 28 days (+/-7) after the second vaccine dose. AZD1222 recipients with second doses at about 4 weeks or about 12 weeks were pooled, because spike-specific TCR depth and breadth did not differ between schedules. Vaccinee samples were obtained from the UK trials COV001 and COV002, which included a single-blind randomized controlled phase 2/3 trial of AZD1222 (ChAdOx1 nCoV-19) in healthy adults. For TCRbeta chain sequencing, PBMC samples were collected from trial participants at day 0 and at day 28 after the second dose. Sample: peripheral blood, taken 28 days after the second AZD1222 dose. The sequence came from an adult who received the AZD1222 COVID-19 vaccine.

CDR3 region: CSVASGAHYGYTF. The DNA sequence reads TGCAGCGTTGCATCCGGGGCCCACTATGGCTACACCTTC. This chain is built from TRBV29-1 and TRBJ1-2; the D gene is perhaps TRBD1, from 5 matching bases. V sheds 4 bases and J sheds 3 bases, leaving 12 bases between their ends. The CDR3, cysteine through phenylalanine, is 13 amino acids long. The only DNA kept is the CDR3, 39 bases in frame from the first base. The germline V gene provides CDR1 SQVTM and CDR2 ANQGSEA.